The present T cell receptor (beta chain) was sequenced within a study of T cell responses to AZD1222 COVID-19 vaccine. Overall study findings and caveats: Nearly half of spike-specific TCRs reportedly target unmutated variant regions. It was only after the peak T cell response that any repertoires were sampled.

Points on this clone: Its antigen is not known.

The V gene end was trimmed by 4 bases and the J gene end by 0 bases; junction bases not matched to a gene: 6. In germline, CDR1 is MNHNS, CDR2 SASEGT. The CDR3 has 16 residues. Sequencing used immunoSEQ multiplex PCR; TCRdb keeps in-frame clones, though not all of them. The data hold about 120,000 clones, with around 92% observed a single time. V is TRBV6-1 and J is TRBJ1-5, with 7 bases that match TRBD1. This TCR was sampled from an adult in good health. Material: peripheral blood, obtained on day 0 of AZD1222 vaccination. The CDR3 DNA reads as TGTGCCAGCAGTGTCGACAGGGACTATAGCAATCAGCCCCAGCATTTT. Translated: CASSVDRDYSNQPQHF.